Listed here are 30 T cell receptor beta chains from one sample, sequenced in a study of CD8 T cells in ankylosing spondylitis. TCRdb ran MiXCR on the 5' RACE reads and lists one entry per CDR3 protein. The sample lists 250,000 to 400,000 distinct CDR3 sequences; 9.5% to 13% were seen once. The sample comprised blood, either unsorted or a sorted T cell fraction (not recorded which). Receptors originate from a female donor with ankylosing spondylitis or in good health (not recorded which).

This clonotype occurred a few times. The V gene is TRBV15, the J gene TRBJ1-5, with 8 nucleotides matching TRBD1. The junction had 7 bases not matched to a gene; V was cut back by 0 bases and J by 6 bases. The length of the CDR3 is 16 residues. Germline V CDR1 and CDR2: LNHNV, YYDKDF (reference sequence). In DNA, the CDR3 is TGTGCCACCAGCAGAGATCACGCAGGGGGCATTCAGCCCCAGCATTTT. As protein: CATSRDHAGGIQPQHF.

This clonotype was recorded at least ten times. V is TRBV28 and J is TRBJ2-2; D is tentatively TRBD1 or TRBD2 (5 bases each). The germline V gene has CDR1 MDHEN and CDR2 SYDVKM. V lost 4 bases, J lost 4 bases, and 16 bases lay in between. This CDR3 spans 16 amino acids. The CDR3 reads CASSSAWGPLTGELFF. In nucleotides, the CDR3 is TGTGCCAGCAGTTCGGCGTGGGGACCACTCACCGGGGAGCTGTTTTTT.

This clonotype was seen a few times. This sequence joins TRBV2 and TRBJ1-5, with a weak D call TRBD1 (5 bases). The V end was cut by 3 bases, the J end by 9 bases, with 21 bases between. The germline V gene has CDR1 SNHLY and CDR2 FYNNEI. This CDR3 is 16 amino acids long. The DNA of the CDR3 is TGTGCCAGCAGTGACCCAGGCAGGGAGAAAGGGTGGCCCCAGCATTTT. This translates into CASSDPGREKGWPQHF. Combining the CDR3 with reference TRBV2 and TRBJ1-5 gives the whole variable domain EPEVTQTPSHQVTQMGQEVILRCVPISNHLYFYWYRQILGQKVEFLVSFYNNEISEKSEIFDDQFSVERPDGSNFTLKIRSTKLEDSAMYFCASSDPGREKGWPQHFGDGTRLSIL.

This clonotype was recorded a few times. V is TRBV7-2 and J is TRBJ2-3; 7 bases fit TRBD1. V gave up 5 bases and J gave up 1 base; unmatched junction bases: 3. CDR3 length: 14 residues. Germline V gene sequence: CDR1 SGHTA, CDR2 FQGNSA. The CDR3, as DNA: TGTGCCAGCAGCATAGGGACAGGCACAGATACGCAGTATTTT. It translates to CASSIGTGTDTQYF.

This clonotype was picked up many times. The chain has TRBV20-1 and TRBJ2-2; no clear D. This CDR3 is 15 amino acids long. Trimming removed 3 bases at V and 1 base at J, with 12 bases between. Germline V gene sequence: CDR1 DFQATT, CDR2 SNEGSKA (reference sequence). CDR3 coding DNA: TGCAGTGCTAGTGCAGCGCATCAGAACACCGGGGAGCTGTTTTTT. This sequence encodes CSASAAHQNTGELFF.

In its sample, this clonotype was seen many times. This rearrangement joins TRBV5-6 to TRBJ1-5; no clear D gene. Germline values: CDR1 SGHDT, CDR2 YYEEEE. The V gene lost 2 bases and the J gene lost 2 bases, with 14 bases spanning the gap. The length of the CDR3 is 16 residues. The CDR3 sequence is CASSLNSLSGNQPQHF. The CDR3 coding sequence is TGTGCCAGCAGCTTAAACAGCCTCAGCGGCAATCAGCCCCAGCATTTT. Full variable domain (missing parts from reference TRBV5-6 and TRBJ1-5): DAGVTQSPTHLIKTRGQQVTLRCSPKSGHDTVSWYQQALGQGPQFIFQYYEEEERQRGNFPDRFSGHQFPNYSSELNVNALLLGDSALYLCASSLNSLSGNQPQHFGDGTRLSIL.

This clonotype was observed a handful of times. The rearrangement joins TRBV28 to TRBJ2-7; TRBD1 aligns across 8 bases. The CDR3 runs to 15 residues. The germline V gene encodes CDR1 MDHEN and CDR2 SYDVKM. The V gene end was trimmed by 4 bases and the J gene end by 2 bases; junction bases not matched to a gene: 7. CDR3 in amino acids: CASSSGQGPTYEQYF. CDR3 bases: TGTGCCAGCAGTTCAGGACAGGGCCCGACCTACGAGCAGTACTTC.

This clonotype occurred many times. The gene calls are TRBV15 and TRBJ2-5; D might be TRBD1 or TRBD2, each matching 5 bases. This CDR3 spans 14 amino acids. V gave up 3 bases and J gave up 5 bases, with 13 bases separating them. Germline V CDR1 and CDR2: LNHNV, YYDKDF (reference sequence). Here the CDR3 DNA reads TGTGCCACCAGCAGGGGGCGGGTAAGGGAGACCCAGTACTTC. The encoded protein is CATSRGRVRETQYF.

This clonotype was seen many times. The chain recombines TRBV20-1 with TRBJ1-5; D might be TRBD1 (6 bases). Trimming took off 2 bases at V and 3 bases at J, with 8 bases between the two ends. The CDR3 length is 13 residues. Germline CDR1 DFQATT, CDR2 SNEGSKA (reference sequence). The CDR3, as DNA: TGCAGTGCTAGACCGGGGGCCAATCAGCCCCAGCATTTT. Translated: CSARPGANQPQHF.

This clonotype was observed many times. The DNA of the CDR3 is TGTGCCAGCAGTATAAGGTCACAGGGGGCTGAAGCTTTCTTT. This codes for CASSIRSQGAEAFF. The V and J genes are TRBV12-3 or TRBV12-4 and TRBJ1-1; TRBD1 agrees at 8 bases. J was trimmed by 6 bases and V by 5 bases; bases with no gene match: 8. The CDR3 loop spans 14 amino acids.

This clonotype was found many times. This chain links TRBV7-2 with TRBJ1-5; the D is unclear. The CDR3 runs 13 residues. With 1 base removed from V and 6 bases from J, the gap between germline ends came to 7 bases. CDR1 and CDR2 from the germline V gene are SGHTA and FQGNSA. This chain's CDR3 is CASSLVKGQPQHF. The DNA for the CDR3 is TGTGCCAGCAGCTTAGTGAAGGGTCAGCCCCAGCATTTT.

This clonotype was seen a handful of times. The chain recombines TRBV28 with TRBJ1-2, with 7 bases aligning to TRBD1. Germline lookup yields CDR1 MDHEN and CDR2 SYDVKM. The CDR3 is 13 residues long. Trimming cost V 2 bases and J 8 bases; bases outside gene matches: 5. The CDR3 loop reads CASSLRGLYGYTF. Written as DNA, the CDR3 is TGTGCCAGCAGTTTAAGGGGGCTCTACGGCTACACCTTC.

About this clonotype itself: A much larger clone lies a single base off, so this may be a read error. V is TRBV7-2 and J is TRBJ2-1; possible D gene TRBD1, 6 bases. This CDR3 region has 12 residues. Germline V CDR1 and CDR2: SGHTA, FQGNSA. The CDR3 loop reads CATSSTGFEQFF. The CDR3 DNA is TGTGCCACCAGCTCAACAGGGTTTGAGCAGTTCTTC. The variable domain in full, completed from reference TRBV7-2 and TRBJ2-1, reads GAGVSQSPSNKVTEKGKDVELRCDPISGHTALYWYRQSLGQGLEFLIYFQGNSAPDKSGLPSDRFSAERTGGSVSTLTIQRTQQEDSAVYLCATSSTGFEQFFGPGTRLTVL.

This clonotype was counted a few times. CDR3 region: CASSSLPLGTQYF. DNA for the CDR3: TGTGCCAGCAGCTCCTTGCCCCTTGGGACCCAGTACTTC. This chain connects TRBV7-2 to TRBJ2-5; D gene ambiguous. From germline, CDR1 is SGHTA and CDR2 FQGNSA. The CDR3 is 13 residues long. Trimming took off 4 bases at V and 7 bases at J, with 13 bases between the two ends.

This clonotype was counted at least ten times. The J gene is TRBJ2-7, the V gene TRBV7-9; TRBD1 matches at 7 bases. The CDR3 loop spans 14 amino acids. With V trimmed by 3 bases and J by 3 bases, 5 bases remained unmatched. Germline CDR1 is SEHNR and CDR2 is FQNEAQ (reference sequence). CDR3 amino acids: CASSFRTGDYEQYF. CDR3 nucleotide sequence: TGTGCCAGCAGCTTTCGGACAGGAGACTACGAGCAGTACTTC.

This clonotype was counted at least ten times. The V gene is TRBV20-1, the J gene TRBJ1-2; D is uncertain. Trimming cost V 5 bases and J 5 bases, with 18 bases left between them. The CDR3 contains 14 residues. CDR1 DFQATT and CDR2 SNEGSKA come from the germline V gene (reference sequence). The CDR3 region is CSARLSGGDYGYTF. CDR3 bases: TGCAGTGCTCGGCTCTCAGGCGGAGATTATGGCTACACCTTC.

This chain links TRBV20-1 with TRBJ1-2; D call uncertain. Germline lookup yields CDR1 DFQATT and CDR2 SNEGSKA (reference sequence). V was shortened by 0 bases and J by 8 bases, with 13 bases between the two germline ends. CDR3 length equals 13 residues. CDR3: CSARDTKVGGYTF. The CDR3 DNA follows: TGCAGTGCTAGAGACACGAAGGTGGGAGGCTACACCTTC.

This chain links TRBV3-1 with TRBJ2-5, with 7 bases aligning to TRBD2. V gave up 0 bases and J gave up 2 bases; unmatched junction bases: 6. The CDR3 sequence is 16 residues long. CDR1 and CDR2 (germline): LGHDT, YNNKEL (reference sequence). The CDR3 coding sequence is TGTGCCAGCAGCCAAGAAAGGCTAGCGGTACAAGAGACCCAGTACTTC. The encoded protein is CASSQERLAVQETQYF.

The sample holds many counts of this clonotype. V and J are TRBV27 and TRBJ2-2, with 10 bases matching TRBD2. From germline, CDR1 is MNHEY and CDR2 SMNVEV (reference sequence). The CDR3 consists of 15 residues. V shed 7 bases, J shed 7 bases, and the junction held 9 bases outside the gene matches. The CDR3 nucleotides are TGTGCCAGCAAGAAGCGGGAGGGCCTTGACGGGGAGCTGTTTTTT. Translation gives CASKKREGLDGELFF.

The chain has TRBV3-1 and TRBJ1-3, with unresolved D. CDR3 size: 14 residues. Germline V gene sequence: CDR1 LGHDT, CDR2 YNNKEL (reference sequence). Trimming took off 7 bases at V and 4 bases at J, with 14 bases between the two ends. DNA of the CDR3: TGTGCCAGCATCCTAAGCTCTGCGGGAAACACCATATATTTT. As protein: CASILSSAGNTIYF.

In this sample, this clonotype turned up many times. The chain links TRBV5-1 to TRBJ2-2, with 11 bases lining up with TRBD1. Germline trimming cut 3 bases from V and 7 bases from J; bases unmatched to any gene: 5. The CDR3 has 15 residues. Germline values: CDR1 SGHRS, CDR2 YFSETQ. The CDR3 protein is CASSSGQGANGELFF. The CDR3, as DNA: TGCGCCAGCAGCTCTGGACAGGGGGCGAACGGGGAGCTGTTTTTT.

This clonotype was found a few times. The genes are TRBV3-1 and TRBJ2-7; D is possibly TRBD1 or TRBD2 (5 bases each). CDR1 and CDR2 from the germline V gene are LGHDT and YNNKEL (reference sequence). The germline V and J ends were trimmed by 2 bases and 6 bases, with 17 bases remaining between them. The CDR3 extends over 15 amino acids. In DNA form, the CDR3 reads TGTGCCAGCAGCCAATTCGCCGGGGCGCAAACCGAGCAGTACTTC. This codes for CASSQFAGAQTEQYF.

This clonotype was seen just once. V and J are TRBV7-2 and TRBJ2-3, with D maybe TRBD1 (6 bases). V was cut by 5 bases and J by 5 bases, with 14 bases left in between. The CDR3 loop spans 14 amino acids. Germline-derived CDR1 and CDR2 are SGHTA and FQGNSA. The CDR3 DNA reads as TGTGCCAGCAGCGAACAGGGATATCAAGATACGCAGTATTTT. This codes for CASSEQGYQDTQYF.

The chain joins TRBV20-1 to TRBJ2-1; D not certain. The length of the CDR3 is 15 residues. Germline V CDR1 and CDR2: DFQATT, SNEGSKA (reference sequence). The germline V and J ends were trimmed by 1 base and 9 bases, with 19 bases remaining between them. The CDR3 region is CSARGDHLLMGEQFF. CDR3 sequence (DNA): TGCAGTGCTAGAGGGGATCACTTACTTATGGGTGAGCAGTTCTTC.

This clonotype has a handful of counts. This chain connects TRBV30 to TRBJ1-5; TRBD1 matches at 9 bases. CDR1 is GTSNPN, CDR2 SVGIG, per germline (reference sequence). This CDR3 has 15 amino acids. Trimming cost V 4 bases and J 7 bases; bases outside gene matches: 11. The CDR3 sequence: CAWNPGQGAKQPQHF. CDR3 in DNA: TGTGCCTGGAATCCGGGACAGGGAGCAAAACAGCCCCAGCATTTT.

This clonotype was seen more than once but under ten times. The V and J genes are TRBV5-4 and TRBJ2-1, with D perhaps TRBD1 (6 bases). Germline V gene sequence: CDR1 SGHNT, CDR2 YYREEE (reference sequence). Trimming shortened V by 5 bases and J by 4 bases, and 16 bases separated the two germline ends. This CDR3 has 15 amino acids. CDR3 bases: TGTGCCAGCAGGCGGGCGCAGGACAGTTACAATGAGCAGTTCTTC. Protein sequence: CASRRAQDSYNEQFF.

This clonotype came up a few times. The chain employs TRBV5-1 and TRBJ1-2, with D perhaps TRBD1 (6 bases). CDR3 length: 15 residues. The V gene lost 3 bases and the J gene lost 7 bases, with 19 bases spanning the gap. CDR1 is SGHRS, CDR2 YFSETQ, per germline. Here the CDR3 reads CASSSEPAGALGYTF. The CDR3 coding sequence is TGCGCCAGCAGCTCAGAACCCGCGGGGGCGCTTGGCTACACCTTC.

This clonotype was detected ten times or more. This chain links TRBV28 with TRBJ1-5; D remains ambiguous. Trimming stripped 2 bases from V and 1 base from J, with 3 bases between. CDR1 and CDR2 (germline): MDHEN, SYDVKM. The CDR3 contains 13 residues. The CDR3 loop reads CASSLQSNQPQHF. The CDR3 coding sequence is TGTGCCAGCAGTTTACAGAGCAATCAGCCCCAGCATTTT.

Comments on this clonotype: A much more abundant neighbour one base away suggests this may be a read error. The chain carries TRBV27 and TRBJ1-5, with a weak D call TRBD1 (5 bases). The CDR3 totals 13 residues. From germline, CDR1 is MNHEY and CDR2 SMNVEV (reference sequence). The ends were cut back, 6 bases at V and 7 bases at J, with 13 bases in the middle. Here the CDR3 reads CASSKGVTQPQHF. The CDR3 DNA reads TGTGCCAGCAGCAAAGGGGTCACACAGCCCCAGCATTTT.

This clonotype appeared many times. This rearrangement joins TRBV6-5 to TRBJ2-7; perhaps TRBD2 as D (6 bases). The CDR3 is 11 residues long. Germline CDR1 and CDR2: MNHEY and SVGAGI. Trimming removed 6 bases at V and 8 bases at J, with 11 bases between. The CDR3 sequence: CASSNGGKQYF. The CDR3 DNA is TGTGCCAGCAGCAACGGCGGGAAGCAGTACTTC.